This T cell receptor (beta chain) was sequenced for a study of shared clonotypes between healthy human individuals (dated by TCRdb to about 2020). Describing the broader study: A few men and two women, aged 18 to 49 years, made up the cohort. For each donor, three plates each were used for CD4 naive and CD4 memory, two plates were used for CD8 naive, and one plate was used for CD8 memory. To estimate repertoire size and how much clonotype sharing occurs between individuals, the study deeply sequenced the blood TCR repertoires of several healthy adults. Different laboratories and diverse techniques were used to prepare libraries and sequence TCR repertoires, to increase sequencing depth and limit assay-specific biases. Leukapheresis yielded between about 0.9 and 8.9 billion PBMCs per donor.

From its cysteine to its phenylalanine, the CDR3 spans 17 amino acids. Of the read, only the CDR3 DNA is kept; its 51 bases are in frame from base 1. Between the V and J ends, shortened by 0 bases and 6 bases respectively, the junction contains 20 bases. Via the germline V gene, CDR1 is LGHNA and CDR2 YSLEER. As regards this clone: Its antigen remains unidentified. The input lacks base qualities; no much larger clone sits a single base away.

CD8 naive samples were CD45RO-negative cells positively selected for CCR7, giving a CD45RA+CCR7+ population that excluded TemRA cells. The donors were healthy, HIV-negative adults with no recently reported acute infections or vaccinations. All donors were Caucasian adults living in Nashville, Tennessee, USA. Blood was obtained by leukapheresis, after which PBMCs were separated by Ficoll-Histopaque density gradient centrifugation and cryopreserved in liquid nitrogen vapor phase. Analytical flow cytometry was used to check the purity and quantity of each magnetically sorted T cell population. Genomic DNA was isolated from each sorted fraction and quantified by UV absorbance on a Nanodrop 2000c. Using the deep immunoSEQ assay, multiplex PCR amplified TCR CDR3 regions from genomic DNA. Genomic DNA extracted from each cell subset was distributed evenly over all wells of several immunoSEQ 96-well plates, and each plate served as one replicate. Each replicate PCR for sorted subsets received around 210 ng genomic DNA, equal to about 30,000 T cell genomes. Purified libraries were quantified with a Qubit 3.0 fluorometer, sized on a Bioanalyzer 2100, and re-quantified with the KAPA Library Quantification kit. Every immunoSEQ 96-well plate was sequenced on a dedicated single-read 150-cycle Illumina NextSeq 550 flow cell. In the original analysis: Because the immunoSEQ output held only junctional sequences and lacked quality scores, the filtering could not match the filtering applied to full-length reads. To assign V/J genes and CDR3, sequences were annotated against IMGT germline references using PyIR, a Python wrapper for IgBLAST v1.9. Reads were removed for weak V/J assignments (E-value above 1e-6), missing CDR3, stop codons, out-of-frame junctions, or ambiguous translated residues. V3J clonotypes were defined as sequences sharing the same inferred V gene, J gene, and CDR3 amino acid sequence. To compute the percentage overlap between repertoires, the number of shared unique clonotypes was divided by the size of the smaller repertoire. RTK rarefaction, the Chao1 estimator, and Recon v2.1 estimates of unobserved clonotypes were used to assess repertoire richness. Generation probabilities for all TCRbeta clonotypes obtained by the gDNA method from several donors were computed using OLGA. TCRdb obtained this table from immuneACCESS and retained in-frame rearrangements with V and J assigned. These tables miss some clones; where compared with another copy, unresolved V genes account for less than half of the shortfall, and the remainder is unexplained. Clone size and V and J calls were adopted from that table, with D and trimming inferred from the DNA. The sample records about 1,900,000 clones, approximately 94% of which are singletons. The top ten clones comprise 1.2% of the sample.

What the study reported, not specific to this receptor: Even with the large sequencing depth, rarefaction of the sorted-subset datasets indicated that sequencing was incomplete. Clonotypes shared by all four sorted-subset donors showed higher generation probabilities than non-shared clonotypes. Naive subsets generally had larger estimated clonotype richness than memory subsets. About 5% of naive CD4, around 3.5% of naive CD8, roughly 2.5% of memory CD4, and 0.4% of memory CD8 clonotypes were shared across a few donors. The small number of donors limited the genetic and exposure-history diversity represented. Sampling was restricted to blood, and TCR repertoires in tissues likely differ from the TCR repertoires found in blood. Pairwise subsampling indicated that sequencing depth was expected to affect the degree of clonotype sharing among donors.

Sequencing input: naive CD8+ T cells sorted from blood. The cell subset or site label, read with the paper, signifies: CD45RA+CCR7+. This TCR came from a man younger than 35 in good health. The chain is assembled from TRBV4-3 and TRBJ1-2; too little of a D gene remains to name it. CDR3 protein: CASSQDVGQTWGDGYTF. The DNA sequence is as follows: TGCGCCAGCAGCCAAGACGTCGGGCAGACGTGGGGTGATGGCTACACCTTC.